The 21 T cell receptor beta chains below all came from one sample that was sequenced in a study of high-grade serous ovarian cancer treatment subgroups. Tumor tissue was taken before any definitive surgery or chemotherapy was given. The repertoire was sequenced with immunoSEQ multiplex PCR; TCRdb's copy has only in-frame clones and lacks some. The table has roughly 4,300 clones, 55% to 75% seen once. The sequenced material came from tumor tissue. Source of these receptors: a human donor with high-grade serous ovarian cancer.

A few counts support this clone. The chain recombines TRBV21-1 with TRBJ2-3; the table calls TRBD2, which could not be checked here. TRBV21-1 is a documented pseudogene. There are 16 residues in the CDR3. CDR3 coding DNA: TGTGCCAGCAGCCCCTCGGGGGGGGCGGACACAGATACGCAGTATTTT. This codes for CASSPSGGADTDTQYF.

This clone has a handful of counts. Other DNA sequences in this sample translate to the same CDR3. V is TRBV6-6 and J is TRBJ1-6, with unresolved D. CDR3 size: 13 residues. Deletions cut 5 bases from V and 7 bases from J, with 9 bases between. The germline gives CDR1 MNHNY, CDR2 SVGAGI (reference sequence). The CDR3 region has the DNA TGTGCCAGCAGTAGCCCGGAGAATTCACCCCTCCACTTT. Protein product: CASSSPENSPLHF.

This clone was recorded only once. The chain links TRBV5-5 to TRBJ2-7; the D gene is possibly TRBD1 (6 bases). CDR3 length: 12 residues. V was pared by 4 bases and J by 10 bases, with 15 bases between. Germline V lookup: CDR1 SGHKS, CDR2 YYEKEE (reference sequence). CDR3 nucleotides: TGTGCCAGCAGCAACCACAGGGTAGAACAGTACTTC. Its translation is CASSNHRVEQYF. The entire variable domain, with the rest obtained from reference TRBV5-5 and TRBJ2-7, is as follows: DAGVTQSPTHLIKTRGQQVTLRCSPISGHKSVSWYQQVLGQGPQFIFQYYEKEERGRGNFPDRFSARQFPNYSSELNVNALLLGDSALYLCASSNHRVEQYFGPGTRLTVT.

For this clone: At the DNA level, this CDR3 is encoded by other sequences in the same sample as well. CDR3 in DNA: TGCAGCGGGGGACTAGCGGGGCCCTACAATGAGCAGTTCTTC. Its translation: CSGGLAGPYNEQFF. V is TRBV29-1 and J is TRBJ2-1; TRBD2 agrees at 13 bases. The germline V gene has CDR1 SQVTM and CDR2 ANQGSEA. J gave up 2 bases and V 7 bases, and 2 bases lay outside the gene matches. This CDR3 is 14 amino acids long.

The chain combines TRBV2 with TRBJ1-3; D gene ambiguous. The V end lost 6 bases, the J end lost 3 bases, and 12 bases lay between the germline ends. Germline V gene data show CDR1 as SNHLY and CDR2 as FYNNEI. This CDR3 region has 14 residues. The CDR3 region is CASSFEGYGNTIYF. CDR3 in DNA: TGTGCCAGCAGCTTCGAAGGGTATGGAAACACCATATATTTT.

This clone occurred once. This chain joins TRBV2 and TRBJ2-6; 10 bases match TRBD1. This CDR3 region has 17 residues. Germline assignment: CDR1 SNHLY and CDR2 FYNNEI. The ends lost 7 bases at V and 3 bases at J; junction bases unmatched: 9. CDR3 loop: CASNPGTGVRGANVLTF. In nucleotides, the CDR3 is TGTGCCAGCAATCCCGGGACAGGGGTGCGTGGGGCCAACGTCCTGACTTTC.

The chain employs TRBV1 and TRBJ2-7; the table's D gene call, TRBD2, was not cross checked with the DNA. TRBV1 is annotated as a pseudogene. The CDR3 sequence is 17 residues long. The CDR3 reads CTSSHHPGRGLNYEQYF. CDR3 nucleotide sequence: TGCACCAGCAGCCACCACCCGGGGAGGGGTCTCAACTACGAGCAGTACTTC.

The J gene is TRBJ2-3, the V gene TRBV11-1, with D maybe TRBD1 (5 bases). The CDR3 totals 14 residues. V was cut by 4 bases and J by 2 bases, with 10 bases left in between. Germline V gives CDR1 SGHAT, CDR2 FQDESV (reference sequence). The CDR3 sequence: CASSSLQVTDTQYF. CDR3 DNA: TGTGCCAGCAGCTCACTACAGGTCACAGATACGCAGTATTTT. Full variable domain (outside the CDR3, taken from reference TRBV11-1 and TRBJ2-3): EAEVAQSPRYKITEKSQAVAFWCDPISGHATLYWYRQILGQGPELLVQFQDESVVDDSQLPKDRFSAERLKGVDSTLKIQPAELGDSAMYLCASSSLQVTDTQYFGPGTRLTVL.

This chain uses TRBV7-2 with TRBJ2-7; D gene unclear. CDR3 size: 14 residues. Trimming took 4 bases from V and 2 from J, leaving 12 bases between them. The germline V gene encodes CDR1 SGHTA and CDR2 FQGNSA. The DNA for the CDR3 is TGTGCCAGCAGCTCTATGGGCATCACCTACGAGCAGTACTTC. Translation: CASSSMGITYEQYF. The complete variable domain, with remaining parts taken from reference TRBV7-2 and TRBJ2-7, reads GAGVSQSPSNKVTEKGKDVELRCDPISGHTALYWYRQSLGQGLEFLIYFQGNSAPDKSGLPSDRFSAERTGGSVSTLTIQRTQQEDSAVYLCASSSMGITYEQYFGPGTRLTVT.

V gene TRBV10-3 combines with J gene TRBJ1-2; no firm D call. The CDR3 length is 11 residues. V lost 0 bases, J lost 8 bases, and 4 bases lay in between. CDR1 ENHRY and CDR2 SYGVKD come from the germline V gene. As DNA, the CDR3 is TGTGCCATCAGTGAGTCGATCGGCTACACCTTC. It codes for CAISESIGYTF.

A note on this clone: The limits of the CDR3 on the DNA are not certain, so only TCRdb's listed CDR3 is given. The J gene is TRBJ2-7, the V gene TRBV27; no check of the table's D call, TRBD1, against the DNA was made. 15 amino acids form the CDR3, both terminal residues included. The germline V gene encodes CDR1 MNHEY and CDR2 SMNVEV (reference sequence). The CDR3 spells CASSFLAGPLHEQYF.

The rearrangement uses TRBV5-1 and TRBJ1-1, with D unresolved. V lost 6 bases to trimming and J lost 0 bases, with 9 bases between them. Germline V gene lookup returns CDR1 SGHRS and CDR2 YFSETQ. CDR3 length equals 13 residues. This CDR3 reads CASKRRMNTEAFF. CDR3 DNA sequence: TGCGCCAGCAAGAGGCGCATGAACACTGAAGCTTTCTTT.

This clone came up a few times. The rearrangement joins TRBV12-5 to TRBJ1-2, with unresolved D. V was cut by 1 base and J by 5 bases, with 5 bases left in between. The CDR3 contains 12 residues. CDR1 LGHNT and CDR2 FRNRAP come from the germline V gene. The CDR3 DNA reads as TGTGCTAGTGGTTTGGACAGTTATGGCTACACCTTC. Its translation is CASGLDSYGYTF.

In its sample, this clone was seen a few times. The chain combines TRBV5-1 with TRBJ2-7; tentative D call: TRBD2 (5 bases). Germline loops: CDR1 SGHRS, CDR2 YFSETQ. CDR3 size: 13 residues. Trimming took off 3 bases at V and 4 bases at J, with 11 bases between the two ends. In DNA form, the CDR3 reads TGCGCCAGCAGCTCGGACGGAGGTTACGAGCAGTACTTC. Encoded protein: CASSSDGGYEQYF.

The CDR3 here is CASSYGVYYEQYF. The CDR3 DNA reads TGTGCCAGCAGTTACGGGGTATACTACGAGCAGTACTTC. The gene calls are TRBV6-6 and TRBJ2-5; unclear D gene. The DNA end is more similar to TRBJ2-7, so the J call may be wrong. CDR3 length: 13 amino acids. In germline, CDR1 is MNHNY, CDR2 SVGAGI (reference sequence).

V is TRBV6-5 and J is TRBJ1-1; D gene unclear. Germline lookup yields CDR1 MNHEY and CDR2 SVGAGI. This CDR3 contains 13 residues. V was pared by 5 bases and J by 2 bases, with 9 bases between. This CDR3 is CASSRVINTEAFF. CDR3 in DNA: TGTGCCAGCAGTAGGGTGATTAACACTGAAGCTTTCTTT.

This clone was observed a handful of times. The chain carries TRBV7-6 and TRBJ2-6; D uncertain. The CDR3 covers 15 residues. Germline-derived CDR1 and CDR2 are SGHVS and FNYEAQ. Trimming removed 1 base at V and 3 bases at J, with 7 bases between. CDR3 bases: TGTGCCAGCAGCTTAGTACCAGATGGGGCCAACGTCCTGACTTTC. As protein: CASSLVPDGANVLTF.

The chain employs TRBV20-1 and TRBJ1-4; possible D gene TRBD1, 5 bases. CDR1 DFQATT and CDR2 SNEGSKA come from the germline V gene (reference sequence). The CDR3 spans 11 residues. Trimming took off 3 bases at V and 7 bases at J, with 6 bases between the two ends. CDR3 region: CSASQGEKLFF. The DNA for the CDR3 is TGCAGTGCTAGTCAGGGTGAAAAACTGTTTTTT.

V is TRBV7-3 and J is TRBJ2-1; 9 bases agree with TRBD2. Losses at the gene ends were 1 base for V and 7 bases for J; bases not matched to a gene: 5. The CDR3 spans 15 residues. Per the germline V gene, CDR1 is SGHTA and CDR2 is FQGTGA. The CDR3 loop reads CASSLSGGARNEQFF. In DNA form, the CDR3 reads TGTGCCAGCAGCTTAAGCGGGGGGGCCAGGAATGAGCAGTTCTTC.

In its sample, this clone ranks as large. V gene TRBV5-4 combines with J gene TRBJ2-2, with D hard to call. The CDR3 runs 14 residues. The germline V gene encodes CDR1 SGHNT and CDR2 YYREEE (reference sequence). V was clipped by 1 base and J by 2 bases, with 6 bases between them. CDR3 nucleotide sequence: TGTGCCAGCAGCTTGAGAGGTAACACCGGGGAGCTGTTTTTT. Its translation: CASSLRGNTGELFF.

The V gene is TRBV5-5, the J gene TRBJ2-1; TRBD1 agrees at 8 bases. J lost 6 bases, V lost 4 bases, and 18 bases had no gene match. The V gene's germline CDR1 is SGHKS and CDR2 YYEKEE (reference sequence). CDR3 length equals 18 residues. The CDR3 nucleotides read TGTGCCAGCAGCAAGATCCATGCGGACAGGGTTGTGGCCAATGAGCAGTTCTTC. Protein: CASSKIHADRVVANEQFF.